This section outlines one T cell receptor beta chain sequence together with its context. Seattle patients were enrolled while actively infected and followed longitudinally. This specimen comes from a study of blood T cell repertoires in COVID-19. Original handling: Cell counts per sample came from amplifying reference gene primers. The assay was immunoSEQ multiplex PCR, and TCRdb's table has in-frame clones only and misses some. Clonal size and the V and J genes are those of that table, whereas D and trimming came from the DNA. The sample has under 200,000 clones; roughly 81% are singletons. The sequenced sample was peripheral blood. The receptor's source is a woman in her forties or fifties with COVID-19, enrolled during active disease.

This CDR3 reads CASSIPLRGTDTQYF. The CDR3 DNA is TGTGCCAGTAGTATACCCCTCCGGGGCACAGATACGCAGTATTTT. The genes are TRBV19 and TRBJ2-3; D unclear. From germline, CDR1 is LNHDA and CDR2 SQIVND (reference sequence). V was trimmed by 2 bases and J by 1 base, leaving 10 bases between them. This CDR3 spans 15 amino acids.